This is a list of T cell receptor beta chains from one sample in a study of CD4 T cells in relation to SARS-CoV-2 and coronaviruses. The method was immunoSEQ multiplex PCR; TCRdb's version includes in-frame clones alone and lacks a portion of them. The repertoire has 15,000 to 25,000 clones, more than 60% of them found once; the top ten carry around 25%. These TCRs' antigens remain unknown. The sample was CD4+ T cells from PBMCs, cultured in vitro. The receptors originated from a human donor in good health. Both conserved end residues are part of each CDR3. The D gene is left open where the match is weak. Rows give clone size only sometimes, using once, few, many, or a class for an expanded clone.

abundance	v_gene	j_gene	d_gene	CDR3aa	CDR3nt
-	TRBV19	TRBJ2-5	-	CASSPSRGSETQYF	TGTGCCAGTAGTCCTAGTAGGGGGTCGGAGACCCAGTACTTC
-	TRBV27	TRBJ1-1	-	CASSLSNSYNTEAFF	TGTGCCAGCAGTTTATCGAACAGTTATAACACTGAAGCTTTCTTT
-	TRBV20-1	TRBJ1-2	-	CSASSQTATNYGYTF	TGCAGTGCTAGTTCTCAGACAGCTACTAACTATGGCTACACCTTC
once	TRBV4-3	TRBJ2-7	-	CASSRVLDRSYEQYF	TGCGCCAGCAGCCGGGTTTTGGACCGATCCTACGAGCAGTACTTC
-	TRBV7-2	TRBJ1-1	-	CASSAWVGGSPEAFF	TGTGCCAGCAGCGCCTGGGTGGGGGGATCTCCTGAAGCTTTCTTT
few	TRBV12-3/TRBV12-4	TRBJ2-1	-	CASSLRSAHEQFF	TGTGCCAGCAGTTTAAGATCCGCCCATGAGCAGTTCTTC
-	TRBV3-1/TRBV3-2	TRBJ2-7	TRBD1	CASSRLRDRGIHEQYF	TGTGCCAGCAGCCGCCTCCGGGACAGGGGGATCCACGAGCAGTACTTC
once	TRBV7-8	TRBJ2-2	TRBD1	CASSRGTGDASSTGELFF	TGTGCCAGCAGTCGTGGGACAGGGGATGCCTCGAGCACCGGGGAGCTGTTTTTT
-	TRBV6-6	TRBJ1-2	-	CASSYSQGGGYTF	TGTGCCAGCAGTTACTCACAGGGAGGTGGCTACACCTTC
-	TRBV7-2	TRBJ2-7	TRBD2	CASSLGLAEYEQYF	TGTGCCAGCAGCTTGGGACTAGCGGAGTACGAGCAGTACTTC
-	TRBV11-2	TRBJ2-2	-	CASSLYEGANTGELFF	TGTGCCAGCAGCTTATACGAGGGGGCGAACACCGGGGAGCTGTTTTTT
-	TRBV6-2/TRBV6-3	TRBJ2-1	-	CASSPGEVFGEQFF	TGTGCCAGCAGCCCGGGAGAAGTATTTGGTGAGCAGTTCTTC
-	TRBV19	TRBJ2-2	TRBD2	CASSLAGDHTGELFF	TGTGCCAGTAGTCTAGCGGGAGACCACACCGGGGAGCTGTTTTTT
-	TRBV5-8	TRBJ2-1	TRBD2	CASSPGLAGSYNEQFF	TGTGCCAGCAGTCCGGGACTAGCGGGATCCTACAATGAGCAGTTCTTC
-	TRBV6-2/TRBV6-3	TRBJ2-5	TRBD2	CASSYGLAGGRTQYF	TGTGCCAGCAGTTACGGCCTAGCGGGGGGTAGGACCCAGTACTTC